One sample yielded the 20 T cell receptor beta chains listed below, sequenced in a study of blood T cell repertoires in COVID-19. The protocol was immunoSEQ multiplex PCR, while the TCRdb copy is restricted to in-frame clones and leaves out a portion. The sample shows 210,000 or so clones, under 90% of them seen only once. Specimen: peripheral blood. These receptors were taken from a woman of 80 years or more with active or convalescent COVID-19.

This chain connects TRBV11-3 to TRBJ2-1; 14 nucleotides align to TRBD2. This CDR3 is 20 amino acids long. V dropped 5 bases and J dropped 2; count of bases not matched to a gene: 14. Germline-derived CDR1 and CDR2 are SGHNT and YENEEA. CDR3 in amino acids: CASSKGSGTSGGPAYNEQFF. The DNA for the CDR3 is TGTGCCAGCAGCAAGGGATCCGGGACTAGCGGGGGCCCGGCCTACAATGAGCAGTTCTTC.

This chain links TRBV11-1 with TRBJ1-2; D is perhaps TRBD1 (6 bases). CDR3 length: 13 amino acids. Trimming pared 5 bases from V and 7 bases from J, leaving 14 bases between. Germline loops: CDR1 SGHAT, CDR2 FQDESV (reference sequence). This CDR3 reads CASSPRGGLGYTF. The DNA of the CDR3 is TGTGCCAGCAGCCCTCGGGGGGGCCTTGGCTACACCTTC. The complete variable domain, with remaining parts taken from reference TRBV11-1 and TRBJ1-2, reads EAEVAQSPRYKITEKSQAVAFWCDPISGHATLYWYRQILGQGPELLVQFQDESVVDDSQLPKDRFSAERLKGVDSTLKIQPAELGDSAMYLCASSPRGGLGYTFGSGTRLTVV.

The chain recombines TRBV2 with TRBJ2-2, with a possible D match to TRBD1 (6 bases). Looked up from germline, CDR1 is SNHLY and CDR2 is FYNNEI. V was pared by 5 bases and J by 5 bases, with 15 bases between. This CDR3 has 15 residues. DNA for the CDR3: TGTGCCAGCAGTAAGGGGACACCGAGAACCGGGGAGCTGTTTTTT. The encoded protein is CASSKGTPRTGELFF.

This chain joins TRBV18 and TRBJ2-7; a weak D match, TRBD1 (5 bases). CDR1 KGHSH and CDR2 LQKENI come from the germline V gene. V lost 2 bases, J lost 1 base, and 9 bases lay in between. The CDR3 is made up of 14 amino acids. The CDR3 sequence is CASSPTAGSYEQYF. The CDR3 nucleotides read TGTGCCAGCTCACCAACGGCAGGGTCCTACGAGCAGTACTTC. The variable domain in full, with the rest retrieved from reference TRBV18 and TRBJ2-7, is NAGVMQNPRHLVRRRGQEARLRCSPMKGHSHVYWYRQLPEEGLKFMVYLQKENIIDESGMPKERFSAEFPKEGPSILRIQQVVRGDSAAYFCASSPTAGSYEQYFGPGTRLTVT.

This clone was observed a single time. This chain links TRBV12-3 or TRBV12-4 with TRBJ1-1; D possibly corresponds to TRBD1 (5 bases). V lost 6 bases to trimming and J lost 6 bases, with 14 bases between them. CDR3 length equals 13 residues. The CDR3 DNA reads TGTGCCAGCAGCCGGACATTACGGGCTGAAGCTTTCTTT. It codes for CASSRTLRAEAFF.

The rearrangement links TRBV4-3 to TRBJ1-2, with D perhaps matching TRBD1 (5 bases). With 0 bases removed from V and 1 base from J, the gap between germline ends came to 9 bases. Germline values: CDR1 LGHNA, CDR2 YSLEER. The CDR3 contains 15 residues. The CDR3: CASSQEEGLNYGYTF. In DNA, the CDR3 is TGCGCCAGCAGCCAAGAGGAGGGGCTTAACTATGGCTACACCTTC.

The rearrangement joins TRBV7-2 to TRBJ1-1; a possible D gene is TRBD1 (6 bases). The CDR3 is made up of 17 amino acids. CDR1 SGHTA and CDR2 FQGNSA come from the germline V gene. The ends were cut back, 3 bases at V and 0 bases at J, with 17 bases in the middle. This CDR3 reads CASSFPVGGAMNTEAFF. The CDR3 nucleotides are TGTGCCAGCAGCTTCCCCGTGGGGGGGGCGATGAACACTGAAGCTTTCTTT.

This chain joins TRBV5-1 and TRBJ1-5; D is ambiguous. V was clipped by 4 bases and J by 4 bases, with 9 bases between them. This CDR3 is built from 13 residues. The germline gives CDR1 SGHRS, CDR2 YFSETQ. CDR3 protein: CASSREGNQPQHF. The CDR3 DNA follows: TGCGCCAGCAGCCGGGAGGGAAATCAGCCCCAGCATTTT.

This chain links TRBV6-5 with TRBJ1-6, with D possibly TRBD1 on 5 matching bases. Deletions cut 8 bases from V and 10 bases from J, with 21 bases between. CDR1 and CDR2 from the germline V gene are MNHEY and SVGAGI. This CDR3 contains 15 residues. CDR3 region: CASQGGAGPGSPLHF. DNA for the CDR3: TGTGCCAGCCAAGGCGGTGCAGGGCCTGGGTCACCCCTCCACTTT.

V gene TRBV6-5 combines with J gene TRBJ2-1; a possible D gene is TRBD1 (5 bases). The germline V gene encodes CDR1 MNHEY and CDR2 SVGAGI. This CDR3 spans 13 amino acids. Trimming removed 7 bases at V and 6 bases at J, with 13 bases between. CDR3 in amino acids: CASTPRVGNEQFF. The CDR3 DNA follows: TGTGCCAGCACCCCCAGGGTGGGCAATGAGCAGTTCTTC.

The chain recombines TRBV30 with TRBJ2-1, with D possibly matching TRBD2 (6 bases). Germline V gene data show CDR1 as GTSNPN and CDR2 as SVGIG (reference sequence). V was clipped by 5 bases and J by 1 base, with 15 bases between them. This CDR3 has 15 amino acids. In DNA, the CDR3 is TGTGCCTGGGGCCGCGGAGGAGGGTCCTACAATGAGCAGTTCTTC. Its protein is CAWGRGGGSYNEQFF.

This clone was picked up one time. This chain links TRBV27 with TRBJ1-6; D not resolved. The CDR3 consists of 13 residues. The germline V gene has CDR1 MNHEY and CDR2 SMNVEV (reference sequence). Trimming removed 6 bases from V and 6 bases from J, with 9 bases in between. The CDR3 protein is CASSVLLNSPLHF. CDR3 coding DNA: TGTGCCAGCAGCGTACTCCTTAATTCACCCCTCCACTTT.

V is TRBV3-1 (or the pseudogene TRBV3-2) and J is TRBJ2-7; D is possibly TRBD1 (6 bases). V shed 8 bases and J shed 0 bases, with 17 bases lying between them. In germline, CDR1 is LGHDT, CDR2 YNNKEL (reference sequence). This CDR3 is built from 15 residues. This chain's CDR3 is CASGGTGSSSYEQYF. The CDR3 bases are TGTGCCAGCGGCGGAACAGGGTCCAGCTCCTACGAGCAGTACTTC.

The chain is built from TRBV7-2 and TRBJ1-2; 7 bases are shared with TRBD1. V lost 3 bases, J lost 2 bases, and 6 bases stayed unmatched. The CDR3 is made up of 15 amino acids. CDR1 SGHTA and CDR2 FQGNSA come from the germline V gene. The DNA for the CDR3 is TGTGCCAGCAGCTTCATCAGGGGGGAGAACTATGGCTACACCTTC. Amino acid sequence: CASSFIRGENYGYTF. The full variable domain, with the rest looked up from reference TRBV7-2 and TRBJ1-2, is GAGVSQSPSNKVTEKGKDVELRCDPISGHTALYWYRQSLGQGLEFLIYFQGNSAPDKSGLPSDRFSAERTGGSVSTLTIQRTQQEDSAVYLCASSFIRGENYGYTFGSGTRLTVV.

The V call is TRBV5-4, the J call TRBJ1-6; D may be TRBD1 (5 bases). This CDR3 region has 13 residues. With 3 bases removed from V and 13 bases from J, the gap between germline ends came to 14 bases. CDR1 is SGHNT, CDR2 YYREEE, per germline (reference sequence). This chain's CDR3 is CASSSDRSSPLHF. DNA for the CDR3: TGTGCCAGCAGCTCCGACAGATCTTCCCCCCTCCACTTT. Based on the CDR3 plus reference TRBV5-4 and TRBJ1-6, the full variable domain is ETGVTQSPTHLIKTRGQQVTLRCSSQSGHNTVSWYQQALGQGPQFIFQYYREEENGRGNFPPRFSGLQFPNYSSELNVNALELDDSALYLCASSSDRSSPLHFGNGTRLTVT.

This clone was seen a few times. The chain recombines TRBV5-5 with TRBJ1-5; D remains ambiguous. V shed 2 bases and J shed 7 bases, with 10 bases lying between them. Germline lookup yields CDR1 SGHKS and CDR2 YYEKEE (reference sequence). This CDR3 has 13 residues. The CDR3 DNA sequence: TGTGCCAGCAGCTTCGGGTCACGCCAGCCCCAGCATTTT. This encodes CASSFGSRQPQHF.

The chain links TRBV9 to TRBJ2-3; 13 bases are a match to TRBD2. There are 20 residues in the CDR3. Germline CDR1 is SGDLS and CDR2 is YYNGEE. After removal of 4 bases from V and 0 bases from J, the junction contained 14 bases not matched to a gene. DNA for the CDR3: TGTGCCAGCAGCCCCGAGTTAGGACTAGCGGGGGCTACTAGCACAGATACGCAGTATTTT. It is translated as CASSPELGLAGATSTDTQYF.

The V and J genes are TRBV6-6 and TRBJ2-6; D uncertain. Trimming cost V 2 bases and J 0 bases, with 8 bases left between them. The CDR3 runs to 16 residues. CDR1 and CDR2 from the germline V gene are MNHNY and SVGAGI (reference sequence). CDR3 nucleotide sequence: TGTGCCAGCAGTTACAGTGCAGGCTCTGGGGCCAACGTCCTGACTTTC. This codes for CASSYSAGSGANVLTF.

The rearrangement links TRBV6-6 to TRBJ2-7; 14 positions agree with TRBD2. The V gene's germline CDR1 is MNHNY and CDR2 SVGAGI (reference sequence). The CDR3 length is 18 residues. The V and J ends lost 5 bases and 0 bases, in that order; junction bases with no gene match: 9. The CDR3 DNA is TGTGCCAGCAGTCCCGGGACTAGCGGGAGAGAGACCTCCTACGAGCAGTACTTC. Protein: CASSPGTSGRETSYEQYF.

This clone has only a few counts. The chain is built from TRBV25-1 and TRBJ1-1, with TRBD1 matching over 7 bases. V lost 3 bases and J lost 3; bases outside the gene matches: 1. The CDR3 has 13 amino acids. The germline V gene has CDR1 MGHDK and CDR2 SYGVNS. The CDR3 nucleotides read TGTGCCAGCAGTGACAGGGGGGACACTGAAGCTTTCTTT. Its translation: CASSDRGDTEAFF.